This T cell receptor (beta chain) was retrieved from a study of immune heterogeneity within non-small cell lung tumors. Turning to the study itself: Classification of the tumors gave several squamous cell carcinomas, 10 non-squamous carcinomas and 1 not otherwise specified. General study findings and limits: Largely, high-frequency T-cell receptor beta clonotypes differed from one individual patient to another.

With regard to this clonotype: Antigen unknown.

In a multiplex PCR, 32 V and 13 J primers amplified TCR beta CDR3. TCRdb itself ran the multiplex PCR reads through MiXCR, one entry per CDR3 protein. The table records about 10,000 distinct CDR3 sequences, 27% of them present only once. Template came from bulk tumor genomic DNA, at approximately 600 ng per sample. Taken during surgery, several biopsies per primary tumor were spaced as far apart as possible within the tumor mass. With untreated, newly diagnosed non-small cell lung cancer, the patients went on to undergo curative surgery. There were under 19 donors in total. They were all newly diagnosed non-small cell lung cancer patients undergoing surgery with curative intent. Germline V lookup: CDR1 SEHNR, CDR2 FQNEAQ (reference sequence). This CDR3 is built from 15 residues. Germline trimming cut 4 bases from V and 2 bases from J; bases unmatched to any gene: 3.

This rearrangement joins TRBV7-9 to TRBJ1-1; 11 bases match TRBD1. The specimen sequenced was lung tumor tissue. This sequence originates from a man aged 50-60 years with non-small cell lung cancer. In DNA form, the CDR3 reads TGTGCCAGCAGCTGGGGGACAGGGGGAAACACTGAAGCTTTCTTT. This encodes CASSWGTGGNTEAFF.